The 25 T cell receptor beta chains presented below share a single source sample, sequenced in a study of T cells in Graves' hyperthyroidism and ophthalmopathy. RNA transcripts gave rise to amplified TCR beta CDR3 regions. In the first-round RT-PCR of the TCR CDR3, the HTBI primer set was used. TCRdb re-derived calls from the multiplex PCR reads in MiXCR, one entry per CDR3 protein. Altogether roughly 30,000 distinct CDR3 sequences are present, around 40% being singletons, with the ten largest covering about 9.4%. Sequencing was done on a sample of blood. The receptors were sampled from a woman between 25 and 40 years old with Graves' hyperthyroidism.

This clonotype occurred once. The V gene is TRBV19, the J gene TRBJ1-1, with D maybe TRBD1 (5 bases). The CDR3 is 15 amino acids. Germline lookup yields CDR1 LNHDA and CDR2 SQIVND (reference sequence). With 5 bases removed from V and 5 bases from J, the gap between germline ends came to 18 bases. CDR3 nucleotide sequence: TGTGCCAGTAGTGACCCCCGACGGGACCGGACTGAAGCTTTCTTT. It specifies CASSDPRRDRTEAFF. Full variable domain (rest looked up from reference TRBV19 and TRBJ1-1): DGGITQSPKYLFRKEGQNVTLSCEQNLNHDAMYWYRQDPGQGLRLIYYSQIVNDFQKGDIAEGYSVSREKKESFPLTVTSAQKNPTAFYLCASSDPRRDRTEAFFGQGTRLTVV.

This clonotype was picked up many times. Here the CDR3 DNA reads TGTGCCAGCTCAGAGGGGATAGGGGGGTCAGAGACCCAGTACTTC. This gives the protein CASSEGIGGSETQYF. The V call is TRBV2, the J call TRBJ2-5; D is possibly TRBD1 or TRBD2 (6 bases each). The CDR3 covers 15 residues. Germline CDR1 SNHLY, CDR2 FYNNEI. V gave up 8 bases and J gave up 4 bases, with 20 bases separating them. The entire variable domain, with the rest obtained from reference TRBV2 and TRBJ2-5, is as follows: EPEVTQTPSHQVTQMGQEVILRCVPISNHLYFYWYRQILGQKVEFLVSFYNNEISEKSEIFDDQFSVERPDGSNFTLKIRSTKLEDSAMYFCASSEGIGGSETQYFGPGTRLLVL.

This rearrangement joins TRBV7-9 to TRBJ1-1, with TRBD1 matching over 8 bases. The CDR3 contains 15 residues. CDR1 and CDR2 (germline): SEHNR, FQNEAQ (reference sequence). The V and J ends lost 4 bases and 7 bases, in that order; junction bases with no gene match: 11. DNA for the CDR3: TGTGCCAGCAGCTCCAACAGGGGGGGGCTTTATGAAGCTTTCTTT. Translation gives CASSSNRGGLYEAFF.

This clonotype is judged medium-sized. V is TRBV20-1 and J is TRBJ2-7; weak D call: TRBD1 (5 bases). CDR1 is DFQATT, CDR2 SNEGSKA, per germline (reference sequence). Trimming took off 3 bases at V and 4 bases at J, with 10 bases between the two ends. The CDR3 covers 12 residues. CDR3 amino acids: CSASRALYEQYF. DNA for the CDR3: TGCAGTGCTAGCAGGGCCCTGTACGAGCAGTACTTC.

This clonotype turned up a few times. The chain combines TRBV2 with TRBJ2-3; D call uncertain. In germline, CDR1 is SNHLY, CDR2 FYNNEI. The CDR3 contains 13 residues. Trimming stripped 7 bases from V and 8 bases from J, with 16 bases between. CDR3 bases: TGTGCCAGCAAGCTCGAGTCTAAGGGTACGCAGTATTTT. Residues: CASKLESKGTQYF.

This clonotype was detected many times. This chain links TRBV4-2 with TRBJ1-2; D may be TRBD1 (5 bases). The CDR3 is made up of 17 amino acids. The V gene's germline CDR1 is LGHNA and CDR2 YNFKEQ. V was pared by 0 bases and J by 4 bases, with 18 bases between. This CDR3 reads CASSQDPTGVRGYGYTF. The CDR3 DNA reads TGTGCCAGCAGCCAAGATCCGACCGGCGTTAGGGGCTATGGCTACACCTTC.

The gene calls are TRBV20-1 and TRBJ2-7; 10 bases fit TRBD2. CDR3 length: 14 amino acids. The V gene end was trimmed by 3 bases and the J gene end by 4 bases; junction bases not matched to a gene: 6. Germline V lookup: CDR1 DFQATT, CDR2 SNEGSKA (reference sequence). CDR3 region: CSARGTSATYEQYF. The DNA of the CDR3 is TGCAGTGCTAGGGGGACTAGCGCAACGTACGAGCAGTACTTC.

This clonotype was observed at least ten times. The chain is built from TRBV3-1 and TRBJ1-1; the D is unclear. Germline CDR1 is LGHDT and CDR2 is YNNKEL (reference sequence). This CDR3 spans 11 amino acids. Trimming removed 4 bases at V and 7 bases at J, with 7 bases between. For the CDR3, the DNA is TGTGCCAGCAGCCGTGGGAGTGAAGCTTTCTTT. Translation: CASSRGSEAFF.

The chain uses TRBV29-1 and TRBJ2-3; 12 positions agree with TRBD1. V shed 7 bases and J 5 bases; nucleotides not matched to a gene: 4. This CDR3 has 13 amino acids. The germline CDR1 and CDR2 sequences are SQVTM and ANQGSEA. The CDR3 sequence: CSAGQGAIDTQYF. The CDR3 bases are TGCAGCGCGGGACAGGGGGCAATAGATACGCAGTATTTT.

This clonotype has only one observation. A junction end diverges from the germline sequence, so it may reflect a read error. The V and J genes are TRBV11-1 and TRBJ2-1, with 9 bases fitting TRBD2. The CDR3 covers 14 residues. Germline V gene lookup returns CDR1 SGHAT and CDR2 FQDESV (reference sequence). The DNA of the CDR3 is TGTGCCTGCAGCTTGAGTAGCGGGAGCGATGAGCAGTTCTTC. Translated: CACSLSSGSDEQFF.

Of note for this clonotype: A junction boundary mismatches the germline segment, possibly from a read error. This chain uses TRBV24-1 with TRBJ2-1; 7 bases fit TRBD2. Germline V gene lookup returns CDR1 KGHDR and CDR2 SFDVKD. The CDR3 contains 15 residues. The CDR3 sequence: CAASSVRENLDEQFF. The CDR3 bases are TGTGCCGCCAGTAGCGTGCGGGAGAATCTCGATGAGCAGTTCTTC.

The V call is TRBV10-2, the J call TRBJ2-7, with 7 bases that match TRBD1. Per germline, CDR1 WSHSY and CDR2 SAAADI. The CDR3 has 13 amino acids. The trim removed 3 bases at V and 2 bases at J, leaving 1 base unmatched. The CDR3 sequence: CASSETGAYEQYF. The CDR3 DNA sequence: TGCGCCAGCAGTGAAACAGGGGCCTACGAGCAGTACTTC.

The chain recombines TRBV29-1 with TRBJ2-6; D gene ambiguous. The V end lost 1 base, the J end lost 4 bases, and 5 bases lay between the germline ends. Germline CDR1 is SQVTM and CDR2 is ANQGSEA. There are 13 residues in the CDR3. The CDR3 DNA sequence: TGCAGCGTTGAAGGTGGGGGGGCCAACGTCCTGACTTTC. This sequence encodes CSVEGGGANVLTF.

In its sample, this clonotype was seen once. The genes are TRBV7-9 and TRBJ1-2; 7 bases are a match to TRBD1. This CDR3 comprises 15 residues. The junction had 10 bases not matched to a gene; V was cut back by 5 bases and J by 4 bases. Germline CDR1 and CDR2: SEHNR and FQNEAQ (reference sequence). The CDR3: CASSPLRDSIYGYTF. As DNA, the CDR3 is TGTGCCAGCAGCCCCCTCCGGGACAGCATCTATGGCTACACCTTC.

This clonotype was seen many times. The chain has TRBV2 and TRBJ1-6, with D possibly being TRBD1 (5 bases). This CDR3 has 14 residues. The ends were cut back, 7 bases at V and 7 bases at J, with 14 bases in the middle. Germline loops: CDR1 SNHLY, CDR2 FYNNEI. The CDR3: CASTLWGGNSPLHF. Here the CDR3 DNA reads TGTGCCAGCACCCTATGGGGGGGAAATTCACCCCTCCACTTT. The full variable domain, its missing parts supplied by reference TRBV2 and TRBJ1-6, is EPEVTQTPSHQVTQMGQEVILRCVPISNHLYFYWYRQILGQKVEFLVSFYNNEISEKSEIFDDQFSVERPDGSNFTLKIRSTKLEDSAMYFCASTLWGGNSPLHFGNGTRLTVT.

This clonotype was seen a few times. The chain joins TRBV18 to TRBJ1-3, with TRBD1 identical over 7 bases. CDR3 size: 14 residues. V shed 5 bases and J 3 bases; nucleotides not matched to a gene: 4. Germline V lookup: CDR1 KGHSH, CDR2 LQKENI. This chain's CDR3 is CASSTGARGNTIYF. The CDR3 nucleotides are TGTGCCAGCTCAACAGGGGCGCGTGGAAACACCATATATTTT.

The V and J genes are TRBV20-1 and TRBJ2-7, with 8 bases aligning to TRBD2. Germline CDR1 and CDR2: DFQATT and SNEGSKA (reference sequence). V shed 7 bases and J 7 bases; nucleotides not matched to a gene: 9. CDR3 size: 12 residues. The CDR3 here is CSVRRGGREQYF. The CDR3 bases are TGCAGTGTCAGACGGGGGGGTAGGGAGCAGTACTTC.

There are many counts of this clonotype. V gene TRBV28 combines with J gene TRBJ1-2; D remains unclear. The CDR3 covers 12 residues. V dropped 6 bases and J dropped 13 bases, with 18 bases sitting between them. Germline V lookup: CDR1 MDHEN, CDR2 SYDVKM. CDR3 sequence (DNA): TGTGCCAGCAGAAGAACCGCAGGCTGGACCACCTTC. It yields the protein CASRRTAGWTTF.

This clonotype was observed a single time. The V gene is TRBV6-1, the J gene TRBJ1-2; D is unclear. Trimming took off 7 bases at V and 6 bases at J, with 9 bases between the two ends. Germline V gives CDR1 MNHNS, CDR2 SASEGT. This CDR3 comprises 11 residues. CDR3 region: CASTREDGYTF. The DNA of the CDR3 is TGTGCCAGCACCCGGGAAGATGGCTACACCTTC.

This clonotype was seen only a few times. The rearrangement links TRBV18 to TRBJ1-6, with D possibly matching TRBD1 (5 bases). Germline CDR1 KGHSH, CDR2 LQKENI. V was trimmed by 0 bases and J by 9 bases, leaving 15 bases between them. This CDR3 spans 16 amino acids. The CDR3 spells CASSPPGTRSRSPLHF. The CDR3 region has the DNA TGTGCCAGCTCACCACCGGGGACCAGGAGCCGTTCACCCCTCCACTTT.

This clonotype was seen at least ten times. The chain has TRBV19 and TRBJ2-1, with a possible D match to TRBD1 (6 bases). Looked up from germline, CDR1 is LNHDA and CDR2 is SQIVND (reference sequence). This CDR3 has 15 residues. The germline V and J ends were trimmed by 5 bases and 5 bases, with 16 bases remaining between them. This chain's CDR3 is CASSGGAVTHNEQFF. CDR3 DNA sequence: TGTGCCAGTAGTGGGGGCGCAGTTACCCACAATGAGCAGTTCTTC.

The chain employs TRBV3-1 and TRBJ1-5; D might be TRBD1 (5 bases). CDR1 is LGHDT and CDR2 is YNNKEL in the germline V gene (reference sequence). This CDR3 contains 16 residues. V lost 0 bases and J 6 bases, leaving 15 bases between the germline ends. The CDR3 DNA reads as TGTGCCAGCAGCCAAGATTACTGGGGGGGATGTCAGCCCCAGCATTTT. Translating it yields CASSQDYWGGCQPQHF.

This clonotype was seen ten or more times. V usage is TRBV7-8 and J usage is TRBJ2-7; maybe TRBD1 (6 bases). Germline loops: CDR1 SGHVS, CDR2 FQNEAQ. The CDR3 has 16 amino acids. The V gene lost 2 bases and the J gene lost 0 bases, with 14 bases spanning the gap. The CDR3 coding sequence is TGTGCCAGCAGCTTACTATCAAGGGGGAGCTCCTACGAGCAGTACTTC. It translates to CASSLLSRGSSYEQYF.

V and J are TRBV7-3 and TRBJ2-7; the D gene could be TRBD1 or TRBD2 (6 bases each). V shed 3 bases and J shed 4 bases, with 19 bases lying between them. Germline values: CDR1 SGHTA, CDR2 FQGTGA. CDR3 length equals 16 residues. The CDR3 nucleotides are TGTGCCAGCAGCTTCCGAAGGGTGGGGGCGGGATACGAGCAGTACTTC. Translating gives CASSFRRVGAGYEQYF. The entire variable domain, with the rest obtained from reference TRBV7-3 and TRBJ2-7, is as follows: GAGVSQTPSNKVTEKGKYVELRCDPISGHTALYWYRQSLGQGPEFLIYFQGTGAADDSGLPNDRFFAVRPEGSVSTLKIQRTERGDSAVYLCASSFRRVGAGYEQYFGPGTRLTVT.

By frequency in the sample, this clonotype is medium-sized (0.01 to 0.1%). J is TRBJ2-2 and V is TRBV7-6; D is uncertain. This CDR3 is built from 14 residues. The germline V gene encodes CDR1 SGHVS and CDR2 FNYEAQ. The V end was cut by 5 bases, the J end by 1 base, with 8 bases between. CDR3 region: CASSPAQNTGELFF. As DNA, the CDR3 is TGTGCCAGCAGCCCGGCACAGAACACCGGGGAGCTGTTTTTT.